This passage covers 26 T cell receptor beta chains from one sample sequenced in a study of T cells in Graves' hyperthyroidism and ophthalmopathy. RNA transcripts provided the source from which TCR beta CDR3 regions were amplified. First-round RT-PCR with HTBI primers amplified the TCR CDR3 region. Each CDR3 protein gets one entry after TCRdb re-called the multiplex PCR reads with MiXCR. The sample consists of 550,000 to 700,000 distinct CDR3 sequences, under 15% of them appearing once. Sequenced: blood. These receptors originate from a woman aged 40-49 years with Graves' ophthalmopathy.

This clonotype has just a few counts. The chain combines TRBV5-1 with TRBJ2-5; possible D gene TRBD1, 7 bases. This CDR3 contains 15 residues. Deletions cut 5 bases from V and 3 bases from J, with 17 bases between. Germline V gene data show CDR1 as SGHRS and CDR2 as YFSETQ. The CDR3 is CASSYIQGGEETQYF. Here the CDR3 DNA reads TGCGCCAGCAGTTATATTCAGGGGGGCGAAGAGACCCAGTACTTC.

The CDR3 spells CATSRELGRTEAFF. CDR3 DNA: TGTGCCACCAGCAGAGAGTTAGGGAGGACTGAAGCTTTCTTT. The chain uses TRBV15 and TRBJ1-1, with D unresolved. Trimming cost V 0 bases and J 5 bases, with 10 bases left between them. CDR1 is LNHNV and CDR2 is YYDKDF in the germline V gene (reference sequence). The CDR3 totals 14 residues.

This clonotype was observed at least ten times. V and J are TRBV6-1 and TRBJ1-5; D not certain. The V and J ends lost 6 bases and 4 bases respectively, with 7 bases between them. CDR1 is MNHNS and CDR2 is SASEGT in the germline V gene. The CDR3 is made up of 12 amino acids. DNA for the CDR3: TGTGCCAGCAGGGGTTGGAATCAGCCCCAGCATTTT. Residues: CASRGWNQPQHF.

This clonotype was seen only a few times. V usage is TRBV7-2 and J usage is TRBJ2-2, with 11 positions matching TRBD2. The CDR3 consists of 20 residues. Looked up from germline, CDR1 is SGHTA and CDR2 is FQGNSA. Germline trimming cut 7 bases from V and 4 bases from J; bases unmatched to any gene: 20. CDR3 coding DNA: TGTGCCAGCACATCAAACAAGGGGCTAGCGGGAGGCTGGGTCACCGGGGAGCTGTTTTTT. Protein product: CASTSNKGLAGGWVTGELFF.

This clonotype was observed at least ten times. J is TRBJ2-7 and V is TRBV19; a possible D gene is TRBD2 (7 bases). Germline V gene sequence: CDR1 LNHDA, CDR2 SQIVND (reference sequence). This CDR3 is 16 amino acids long. Trimming took off 4 bases at V and 4 bases at J, with 20 bases between the two ends. In nucleotides, the CDR3 is TGTGCCAGTAGTACCTCCCAGTGGGGGGGCGATTACGAGCAGTACTTC. It codes for CASSTSQWGGDYEQYF.

The V call is TRBV5-1, the J call TRBJ2-2, with D possibly matching TRBD1 (6 bases). Trimming stripped 4 bases from V and 3 bases from J, with 16 bases between. This CDR3 region has 16 residues. In germline, CDR1 is SGHRS, CDR2 YFSETQ. The CDR3 sequence is CASSMMGARDTGELFF. The CDR3 DNA follows: TGCGCCAGCAGCATGATGGGGGCGCGGGACACCGGGGAGCTGTTTTTT. Full variable domain (remainder filled in from reference TRBV5-1 and TRBJ2-2): KAGVTQTPRYLIKTRGQQVTLSCSPISGHRSVSWYQQTPGQGLQFLFEYFSETQRNKGNFPGRFSGRQFSNSRSEMNVSTLELGDSALYLCASSMMGARDTGELFFGEGSRLTVL.

This clonotype was seen ten or more times. The chain joins TRBV12-3 or TRBV12-4 to TRBJ2-7; TRBD2 aligns across 9 bases. This CDR3 has 15 residues. The junction had 8 bases not matched to a gene; V was cut back by 4 bases and J by 4 bases. CDR3 residues: CASSSGGRAPYEQYF. In DNA, the CDR3 is TGTGCCAGCAGTTCTGGCGGGAGGGCGCCGTACGAGCAGTACTTC.

This clonotype was recorded at least ten times. V usage is TRBV10-3 and J usage is TRBJ1-1, with D possibly matching TRBD1 (6 bases). Germline CDR1 ENHRY, CDR2 SYGVKD. Trimming removed 6 bases from V and 4 bases from J, with 15 bases in between. This CDR3 region has 14 residues. The CDR3 protein is CAIRAQGGGTEAFF. The CDR3 bases are TGTGCCATCAGAGCACAGGGAGGGGGCACTGAAGCTTTCTTT.

This clonotype was seen many times. Written as DNA, the CDR3 is TGTGCCAGCAGTTACTCGGGGATAATGGAGACCCAGTACTTC. Protein product: CASSYSGIMETQYF. This chain links TRBV6-5 with TRBJ2-5; D unresolved. The CDR3 contains 14 residues. Germline assignment: CDR1 MNHEY and CDR2 SVGAGI. The ends were cut back, 0 bases at V and 5 bases at J, with 10 bases in the middle.

This clonotype has ten or more counts. The genes are TRBV6-5 and TRBJ1-1; unclear D gene. The V end lost 4 bases, the J end lost 1 base, and 13 bases lay between the germline ends. The CDR3 runs 15 residues. CDR1 and CDR2 (germline): MNHEY, SVGAGI. The CDR3 DNA follows: TGTGCCAGCAGTTCGTATTTCCGTGGGAACACTGAAGCTTTCTTT. Its protein is CASSSYFRGNTEAFF.

This clonotype was picked up many times. V and J are TRBV7-9 and TRBJ1-1, with D tentatively TRBD1 (6 bases). V was shortened by 5 bases and J by 5 bases, with 15 bases between the two germline ends. Germline CDR1 and CDR2: SEHNR and FQNEAQ (reference sequence). The CDR3 loop spans 14 amino acids. CDR3 bases: TGTGCCAGCAGCCCGTCGGGCAGGGGAACTGAAGCTTTCTTT. Its protein is CASSPSGRGTEAFF.

In this sample, this clonotype turned up many times. V gene TRBV12-3 or TRBV12-4 combines with J gene TRBJ1-2; tentatively, D is TRBD1 (5 bases). This CDR3 contains 12 residues. V lost 5 bases and J 8 bases, leaving 12 bases between the germline ends. CDR3 sequence: CASSHMGVGYTF. In DNA, the CDR3 is TGTGCCAGCAGTCATATGGGGGTAGGCTACACCTTC.

This clonotype was seen a single time. This chain links TRBV12-3 or TRBV12-4 with TRBJ1-5, with 9 bases fitting TRBD1. The ends lost 4 bases at V and 6 bases at J; junction bases unmatched: 7. The CDR3 loop spans 15 amino acids. The CDR3 protein is CASSSTGGKFQPQHF. Here the CDR3 DNA reads TGTGCCAGCAGTTCAACAGGGGGCAAGTTTCAGCCCCAGCATTTT.

There are many counts of this clonotype. This chain connects TRBV28 to TRBJ2-2, with D perhaps assigned TRBD1 or TRBD2 (7 bases each). Per the germline V gene, CDR1 is MDHEN and CDR2 is SYDVKM. Trimming stripped 11 bases from V and 4 bases from J, with 23 bases between. This CDR3 spans 16 amino acids. The CDR3 sequence: CAARPGGDSGTGELFF. CDR3 coding DNA: TGTGCCGCGCGTCCAGGGGGGGACTCGGGCACCGGGGAGCTGTTTTTT. The full variable domain, rest sourced from reference TRBV28 and TRBJ2-2, is DVKVTQSSRYLVKRTGEKVFLECVQDMDHENMFWYRQDPGLGLRLIYFSYDVKMKEKGDIPEGYSVSREKKERFSLILESASTNQTSMYLCAARPGGDSGTGELFFGEGSRLTVL.

This rearrangement joins TRBV6-1 to TRBJ1-2, with D perhaps matching TRBD1 (5 bases). The V and J ends lost 1 base and 4 bases respectively, with 16 bases between them. The length of the CDR3 is 16 residues. Germline-derived CDR1 and CDR2 are MNHNS and SASEGT. The chain's CDR3 is CASSEEWGGAAYGYTF. The CDR3 coding sequence is TGTGCCAGCAGTGAAGAATGGGGAGGGGCGGCCTATGGCTACACCTTC.

This clonotype was observed at least ten times. This chain uses TRBV12-3 or TRBV12-4 with TRBJ2-7, with 12 bases fitting TRBD2. This CDR3 region has 14 residues. The V gene end was trimmed by 6 bases and the J gene end by 4 bases; junction bases not matched to a gene: 4. The CDR3 reads CASRSTSGSYEQYF. The CDR3 DNA is TGTGCCAGCAGGTCGACTAGCGGGAGTTACGAGCAGTACTTC.

The rearrangement uses TRBV12-3 or TRBV12-4 and TRBJ1-1; D is possibly TRBD1 (6 bases). The V and J ends lost 1 base and 3 bases respectively, with 27 bases between them. The CDR3 spans 20 residues. The CDR3 DNA reads as TGTGCCAGCAGTTTAGGGGGGCTCGGGGGATGGGTTAATTTGGACACTGAAGCTTTCTTT. Amino acids: CASSLGGLGGWVNLDTEAFF.

There are many counts of this clonotype. J is TRBJ1-1 and V is TRBV6-2 or TRBV6-3, with 7 bases aligning to TRBD1. Germline V gives CDR1 MNHEY, CDR2 SVGEGT. Losses at the gene ends were 0 bases for V and 5 bases for J; bases not matched to a gene: 6. This CDR3 comprises 15 residues. The CDR3 region is CASSYSKGAVTEAFF. The CDR3 nucleotides are TGTGCCAGCAGTTACTCCAAGGGGGCGGTGACTGAAGCTTTCTTT.

The chain links TRBV7-2 to TRBJ2-7, with D perhaps TRBD2 (6 bases). From germline, CDR1 is SGHTA and CDR2 FQGNSA. This CDR3 contains 15 residues. V lost 4 bases and J 0 bases, leaving 13 bases between the germline ends. CDR3 region: CASSSSGVLSYEQYF. The CDR3 nucleotides read TGTGCCAGCAGCTCGTCGGGAGTACTCTCCTACGAGCAGTACTTC.

The chain employs TRBV20-1 and TRBJ2-2; 10 nucleotides line up with TRBD1. The CDR3 consists of 14 residues. The V segment lost 6 bases and the J segment 7 bases; nucleotides outside the gene matches: 8. The germline V gene encodes CDR1 DFQATT and CDR2 SNEGSKA (reference sequence). The CDR3 sequence is CSALDRGIGGELFF. The CDR3 DNA follows: TGCAGTGCCCTGGACAGGGGGATTGGCGGGGAGCTGTTTTTT.

In regard to this clonotype: A read error is possible here, since a much larger clone lies one base away. This chain joins TRBV7-6 and TRBJ1-6; D is perhaps TRBD1 (5 bases). CDR3 length: 15 residues. Germline-derived CDR1 and CDR2 are SGHVS and FNYEAQ. The ends were cut back, 5 bases at V and 6 bases at J, with 14 bases in the middle. The DNA for the CDR3 is TGTGCCAGCAGCCCGATGGACACGATTAATTCACCCCTCCACTTT. Protein sequence: CASSPMDTINSPLHF. Full variable domain (remainder filled in from reference TRBV7-6 and TRBJ1-6): GAGVSQSPRYKVTKRGQDVALRCDPISGHVSLYWYRQALGQGPEFLTYFNYEAQQDKSGLPNDRFSAERPEGSISTLTIQRTEQRDSAMYRCASSPMDTINSPLHFGNGTRLTVT.

In its sample, this clonotype was seen many times. V is TRBV28 and J is TRBJ1-2; tentative D call: TRBD1 (5 bases). V gave up 8 bases and J gave up 3 bases, with 13 bases separating them. Germline V gene data show CDR1 as MDHEN and CDR2 as SYDVKM. This CDR3 spans 13 amino acids. CDR3 nucleotides: TGTGCCAGCGTTACCCAGGGTTACTATGGCTACACCTTC. Protein sequence: CASVTQGYYGYTF.

This clonotype was seen many times. The V gene is TRBV28, the J gene TRBJ1-1; D not certain. Deletions cut 6 bases from V and 2 bases from J, with 7 bases between. CDR1 and CDR2 from the germline V gene are MDHEN and SYDVKM. The CDR3 contains 12 residues. The CDR3 protein is CASSVSNTEAFF. In DNA, the CDR3 is TGTGCCAGCAGCGTAAGTAACACTGAAGCTTTCTTT.

This clonotype showed up many times. This chain links TRBV28 with TRBJ2-7, with 8 bases fitting TRBD1. This CDR3 is 12 amino acids long. Germline V gene data show CDR1 as MDHEN and CDR2 as SYDVKM. The V gene end was trimmed by 4 bases and the J gene end by 6 bases; junction bases not matched to a gene: 2. In nucleotides, the CDR3 is TGTGCCAGCAGTTCGACAGGGGCCGAGCAGTACTTC. This translates into CASSSTGAEQYF.

This clonotype came up many times. This chain connects TRBV6-5 to TRBJ2-7; TRBD1 matches at 7 bases. The germline gives CDR1 MNHEY, CDR2 SVGAGI. CDR3 length equals 15 residues. Trimming at V came to 6 bases and at J to 9 bases, leaving 17 bases not matched to a gene. In nucleotides, the CDR3 is TGTGCCAGCAGGTCCCGTGGGACAGTTACATCGCGGCAGTACTTC. Translation gives CASRSRGTVTSRQYF.

This clonotype was counted ten times or more. The chain joins TRBV6-5 to TRBJ2-7; TRBD2 agrees at 8 bases. V lost 2 bases, J lost 3 bases, and 6 bases stayed unmatched. The CDR3 is 15 amino acids. The germline V gene encodes CDR1 MNHEY and CDR2 SVGAGI. CDR3 amino acids: CASSYTTSAGYEQYF. In nucleotides, the CDR3 is TGTGCCAGCAGTTACACGACTAGCGCAGGCTACGAGCAGTACTTC.